The entry that follows covers one TCR beta chain sequence. This record comes from a study of blood T cell repertoires in COVID-19. About the study: There were acute and convalescent COVID-19 samples, and they came from the United States, Italy and Spain.

Per the original data handling: Scientists estimated how many nucleated cells there were by amplifying reference gene primers. Here immunoSEQ multiplex PCR was the method, and the copy in TCRdb shows in-frame clones only, minus some. That table is the source of V, J and clone size, and D and trimming were worked out from the DNA. The table includes some 670,000 clones, about 90% detected once. CDR3 length equals 13 residues. V was pared by 10 bases and J by 5 bases, with 17 bases between. Germline V gives CDR1 LNHDA, CDR2 SQIVND (reference sequence). The sequenced material came from peripheral blood. The chain combines TRBV19 with TRBJ1-2; tentatively, D is TRBD1 (6 bases). This receptor was obtained from a woman under 30 with acute or convalescent COVID-19. The CDR3 DNA follows: TGTGCCACCTCGTCCCGGGACAAGTATGGCTACACCTTC. Translated: CATSSRDKYGYTF. The entire variable domain, with the rest obtained from reference TRBV19 and TRBJ1-2, is as follows: DGGITQSPKYLFRKEGQNVTLSCEQNLNHDAMYWYRQDPGQGLRLIYYSQIVNDFQKGDIAEGYSVSREKKESFPLTVTSAQKNPTAFYLCATSSRDKYGYTFGSGTRLTVV.